Presented here are 5 T cell receptor beta chains from one specimen sequenced in a study of blood T cells in healthy people across ages. The second PCR ran roughly 6 to 11 cycles with a sample-barcoded 5' primer and J-beta primers. Each CDR3 protein is one row after TCRdb ran MiXCR on the 5' RACE reads. In the table there are over 700,000 distinct CDR3 sequences, more than 20% of which are singletons. The sample was also reused in another study, on T cells of mothers and their children.

Material for sequencing was blood. The receptors shown here come from a boy aged 5-17 years in good health.

This clonotype has only a few counts. The chain joins TRBV7-9 to TRBJ2-1, with D possibly being TRBD1 or TRBD2 (6 bases each). Between the trimmed V and J ends, which lost 2 bases and 3 bases, there was a span of 14 bases. This CDR3 contains 16 residues. Per germline, CDR1 SEHNR and CDR2 FQNEAQ (reference sequence). DNA for the CDR3: TGTGCCAGCAGCTTATCGTCCAGGGGAGGCTACAATGAGCAGTTCTTC. It codes for CASSLSSRGGYNEQFF.

J is TRBJ2-6 and V is TRBV6-5; possibly TRBD1 or TRBD2 for D (5 bases each). The V gene's germline CDR1 is MNHEY and CDR2 SVGAGI. This CDR3 is built from 16 residues. Trimming shortened V by 5 bases and J by 0 bases, and 11 bases separated the two germline ends. CDR3 coding DNA: TGTGCCAGCAGTGCAGGGACGTACTCTGGGGCCAACGTCCTGACTTTC. Translating it yields CASSAGTYSGANVLTF.

The chain joins TRBV29-1 to TRBJ2-1; 11 bases align to TRBD2. V gave up 7 bases and J gave up 15 bases; unmatched junction bases: 11. Germline V CDR1 and CDR2: SQVTM, ANQGSEA. This CDR3 has 12 amino acids. The CDR3 DNA sequence: TGCAGCGCTGAGGGACTAGCGGATTCTCTGTTCTTC. Encoded protein: CSAEGLADSLFF.

There are a few counts of this clonotype. V usage is TRBV27 and J usage is TRBJ1-1, with TRBD1 identical over 8 bases. The CDR3 totals 13 residues. Germline-derived CDR1 and CDR2 are MNHEY and SMNVEV (reference sequence). J lost 5 bases, V lost 6 bases, and 5 bases had no gene match. The CDR3 loop reads CASSHGQGTEAFF. Here the CDR3 DNA reads TGTGCCAGCAGCCATGGACAGGGAACTGAAGCTTTCTTT.

This clonotype was seen more than once but under ten times. The junction shows a germline mismatch at one end, possibly a read error. This chain joins TRBV5-1 and TRBJ1-6; D gene unclear. The CDR3 contains 14 residues. Germline V CDR1 and CDR2: SGHRS, YFSETQ. The CDR3: CASSLGQEGSPLHF. The CDR3 coding sequence is TGTGCCAGCAGCTTAGGGCAGGAGGGTTCACCCCTCCACTTT.